This T cell receptor beta chain was recorded in a study of T cell changes during pregnancy in multiple sclerosis. Clones were sequenced by immunoSEQ multiplex PCR, and TCRdb holds only the in-frame ones, with some missing. The sample lists 70,000 to 95,000 clones, around 93% occurring once. The sample was peripheral blood, taken in the second trimester of pregnancy. The source is a female donor in good health, enrolled as a control in a pregnancy study.

The CDR3 loop reads CASRAQETQYF. CDR3 DNA: TGTGCCAGTAGGGCCCAAGAGACCCAGTACTTC. The chain is built from TRBV19 and TRBJ2-5; D not certain. Deletions cut 6 bases from V and 1 base from J, with 3 bases between. The CDR3 runs to 11 residues. In germline, CDR1 is LNHDA, CDR2 SQIVND (reference sequence).